This TCR beta chain was sequenced during a study of cytomegalovirus exposure and HLA in healthy donors. This donor lacks a recorded CMV serostatus. The CDR3 covers 13 residues. Trimming took 4 bases from V and 5 from J, leaving 11 bases between them. The germline V gene has CDR1 SNHLY and CDR2 FYNNEI. Primers: 60 Vbeta forward and 13 Jbeta reverse. Sequencing was performed with immunoSEQ multiplex PCR; in TCRdb, only in-frame clones are kept and a portion is missing. In the table there are around 130,000 clones, 65% to 80% of which are singletons. This TCR was recovered from a human donor in good health. Sequenced input: PBMCs. The chain combines TRBV2 with TRBJ1-1; no firm D call. The CDR3 is CASSATPRTEAFF. CDR3 DNA: TGTGCCAGCAGTGCGACACCTCGGACTGAAGCTTTCTTT. Complete variable domain (other parts from reference TRBV2 and TRBJ1-1): EPEVTQTPSHQVTQMGQEVILRCVPISNHLYFYWYRQILGQKVEFLVSFYNNEISEKSEIFDDQFSVERPDGSNFTLKIRSTKLEDSAMYFCASSATPRTEAFFGQGTRLTVV.